This TCR beta chain was identified in a study of T cells after yellow fever vaccination. To note about this clonotype: What it recognizes is unknown.

As TCR cDNA was made by 5'RACE template switching, a universal primer site and UMIs were added. TCRdb re-called the 5' RACE reads with MiXCR, one entry per CDR3 protein. The sample lists about 130,000 distinct CDR3 sequences, under 9% seen once, with 30% to 40% in the top ten. Trimming shortened V by 6 bases and J by 0 bases, and 12 bases separated the two germline ends. The CDR3 covers 14 residues. Germline lookup yields CDR1 SEHNR and CDR2 FQNEAQ (reference sequence). General study points: Among primary-vaccination clones, most reappeared after the booster, at 95% to 96% for CD4 and roughly 90% for CD8. Clonotype sharing between CD4 and CD8 compartments was small. Contamination by abundant bulk-population clonotypes could be present in FACS-sorted repertoires.

This clonotype was obtained from a man younger than 35 who received the YFV17D yellow fever vaccine. Source: CD8+ T cells sorted from PBMCs, taken on the day of the yellow fever booster vaccination. The genes are TRBV7-9 and TRBJ2-7; the D gene is possibly TRBD1 (6 bases). The CDR3 loop is CASSSDRSSYEQYF. In nucleotides, the CDR3 is TGTGCCAGCAGTTCCGACAGGAGCTCCTACGAGCAGTACTTC.